This is a list of T cell receptor beta chains from one sample in a study of T-cell memory formation after mild COVID-19. TCRdb passed the 5' RACE reads through MiXCR, listing each CDR3 protein once. In the table there are around 400,000 distinct CDR3 sequences, roughly 24% of which are singletons. The specimen was PBMCs or a T cell subset sorted from them (not recorded which). These TCRs come from an adult woman who had mild COVID-19 (a few samples of this study predate the infection). Cell type and time point are not known. Each CDR3 is given with its conserved first and last residue. A D gene is named only where the DNA matches it firmly. Only part of the rows carry a size: once, few, many, or a class if the clone is expanded.

CDR3 protein	CDR3 DNA	clone size	D gene	J gene	V gene
CASSPSTGRNTEAFF	TGTGCCAGCTCACCATCGACTGGAAGAAACACTGAAGCTTTCTTT	NA	NA	TRBJ1-1	TRBV18
CASSLKGGMWGTLHF	TGTGCCAGCAGCTTAAAGGGGGGTATGTGGGGCACCCTCCACTTT	NA	NA	TRBJ1-6	TRBV7-2
CASSFGTGGGSPLHF	TGTGCCAGCAGCTTCGGGACTGGAGGCGGCTCACCCCTCCACTTT	NA	NA	TRBJ1-6	TRBV7-3
CASSQDAAVPQYF	TGCGCCAGCAGCCAAGACGCGGCGGTGCCGCAGTATTTT	NA	NA	TRBJ2-3	TRBV4-3
CASSMAPDRAYEQYF	TGTGCCAGTAGTATGGCCCCGGACAGGGCCTACGAGCAGTACTTC	NA	TRBD1	TRBJ2-7	TRBV19
CSALKPEGSYEQYF	TGCAGTGCCCTAAAACCGGAGGGCTCCTACGAGCAGTACTTC	NA	NA	TRBJ2-7	TRBV20-1
CAWSPRGGYEQYF	TGTGCCTGGAGTCCTCGGGGGGGGTACGAGCAGTACTTC	NA	TRBD2	TRBJ2-7	TRBV30
CAISETPGQAGGYTF	TGTGCCATCAGTGAAACTCCGGGACAGGCCGGGGGCTACACCTTC	few	TRBD1	TRBJ1-2	TRBV10-3
CASSQGTHSRETQYF	TGCGCCAGCAGCCAAGGGACGCATAGTCGCGAGACCCAGTACTTC	NA	NA	TRBJ2-5	TRBV4-1
CASSAAVAGPPAETQYF	TGTGCCAGCTCCGCGGCAGTGGCGGGACCGCCAGCGGAGACCCAGTACTTC	NA	NA	TRBJ2-5	TRBV18
CATSRTPSLGGSSYNEQFF	TGTGCCACCAGCAGAACCCCATCACTCGGCGGGAGTTCCTACAATGAGCAGTTCTTC	few	TRBD2	TRBJ2-1	TRBV15
CASSIDPTGPEAFF	TGTGCCAGTAGTATAGATCCAACAGGACCTGAAGCTTTCTTT	NA	NA	TRBJ1-1	TRBV19
CASSQGGLVNSPLHF	TGCGCCAGCAGCCAAGGAGGGCTTGTAAATTCACCCCTCCACTTT	NA	NA	TRBJ1-6	TRBV4-3
CASSFIGSNQPQHF	TGTGCCAGCAGTTTCATCGGTAGCAATCAGCCCCAGCATTTT	NA	NA	TRBJ1-5	TRBV12-3/TRBV12-4
CASSLVSNTGELFF	TGTGCCAGCAGTTTGGTCAGCAACACCGGGGAGCTGTTTTTT	few	NA	TRBJ2-2	TRBV12-3/TRBV12-4
CASTPSGGETQYF	TGTGCCAGCACACCTAGCGGGGGAGAGACCCAGTACTTC	NA	TRBD2	TRBJ2-5	TRBV6-6
CSARVKGFGPETQYF	TGCAGTGCTAGAGTTAAGGGGTTTGGGCCAGAGACCCAGTACTTC	NA	NA	TRBJ2-5	TRBV20-1
CASSLEGQLDEKLFF	TGTGCCAGCAGCTTAGAGGGGCAGCTCGATGAAAAACTGTTTTTT	NA	NA	TRBJ1-4	TRBV7-2
CASSLYGETQYF	TGTGCCAGCAGCCTATATGGGGAGACCCAGTACTTC	many	NA	TRBJ2-5	TRBV12-3/TRBV12-4
CASSLGDGQPQHF	TGTGCCAGCAGCCTTGGGGATGGTCAGCCCCAGCATTTT	NA	NA	TRBJ1-5	TRBV7-6
CASSARVSTDTQYF	TGTGCCAGCAGCGCCAGGGTGAGCACAGATACGCAGTATTTT	NA	NA	TRBJ2-3	TRBV9
CASSDGIRRFSGANVLTF	TGTGCCAGCAGTGATGGGATCCGGCGCTTCTCTGGGGCCAACGTCCTGACTTTC	few	NA	TRBJ2-6	TRBV25-1
CSGSRGPGYGYTF	TGCAGTGGCTCGCGGGGGCCTGGCTATGGCTACACCTTC	few	NA	TRBJ1-2	TRBV20-1
CSVDLTGGGQETQYF	TGCAGCGTTGACCTGACAGGGGGAGGGCAAGAGACCCAGTACTTC	NA	TRBD1	TRBJ2-5	TRBV29-1
CSVEDRGNYGYTF	TGCAGCGTTGAAGATCGGGGAAACTATGGCTACACCTTC	few	NA	TRBJ1-2	TRBV29-1
CASSEWQTYEQYF	TGTGCCAGCAGTGAGTGGCAAACCTACGAGCAGTACTTC	NA	NA	TRBJ2-7	TRBV6-1
CASSPAVRTDTQYF	TGTGCCAGCTCACCGGCTGTTCGCACAGATACGCAGTATTTT	many	NA	TRBJ2-3	TRBV18
CASSYSTLGPYEQYF	TGTGCCAGCAGTTACTCGACACTAGGGCCATACGAGCAGTACTTC	NA	NA	TRBJ2-7	TRBV6-5
CASTDTRDRARHEQFF	TGTGCCAGCACTGATACCCGGGACAGGGCCAGGCATGAGCAGTTCTTC	NA	TRBD1	TRBJ2-1	TRBV11-2
CSARGNREYTDTQYF	TGCAGTGCTAGGGGAAACAGGGAGTACACAGATACGCAGTATTTT	few	NA	TRBJ2-3	TRBV20-1
CASSSPGQGMEEQFF	TGTGCCAGCAGCTCTCCGGGACAGGGGATGGAAGAGCAGTTCTTC	NA	TRBD1	TRBJ2-1	TRBV7-2
CASSSLGTENEKLFF	TGTGCCAGCAGCTCTCTCGGGACCGAGAATGAAAAACTGTTTTTT	few	NA	TRBJ1-4	TRBV5-6
CSVEGSLSGHNEKLFF	TGCAGCGTTGAAGGGTCTCTATCGGGCCATAATGAAAAACTGTTTTTT	few	NA	TRBJ1-4	TRBV29-1
CASSLSGWGNTEAFF	TGTGCCAGCAGTTTAAGTGGGTGGGGTAACACTGAAGCTTTCTTT	NA	NA	TRBJ1-1	TRBV12-3/TRBV12-4
CASSPLGELNQETQYF	TGTGCCAGCAGCCCCCTCGGGGAACTCAACCAAGAGACCCAGTACTTC	NA	NA	TRBJ2-5	TRBV6-6
CASSLSPGLNSPLHF	TGTGCCAGCAGTTTATCCCCGGGGCTGAATTCACCCCTCCACTTT	NA	NA	TRBJ1-6	TRBV27
CASSLRQEAASPQHF	TGTGCCAGCAGTCTACGACAGGAGGCTGCTTCGCCCCAGCATTTT	few	NA	TRBJ1-5	TRBV12-3/TRBV12-4
CASSRGGANTGELFF	TGTGCCAGCAGCCGCGGGGGCGCGAACACCGGGGAGCTGTTTTTT	few	NA	TRBJ2-2	TRBV7-6
CASSSGQDNSPLHF	TGTGCCAGCAGCTCCGGACAGGACAATTCACCCCTCCACTTT	few	TRBD1	TRBJ1-6	TRBV7-7
CASSYPERTEAFF	TGTGCCAGCAGTTACCCGGAGAGGACTGAAGCTTTCTTT	NA	NA	TRBJ1-1	TRBV12-3/TRBV12-4
CSVEDNVRSTDTQYF	TGCAGCGTTGAAGATAATGTAAGGAGCACAGATACGCAGTATTTT	many	NA	TRBJ2-3	TRBV29-1
CASSPGPNINPTDTQYF	TGCGCCAGCAGCCCCGGCCCCAACATCAATCCCACAGATACGCAGTATTTT	NA	NA	TRBJ2-3	TRBV5-1
CASGLVRIFDEQFF	TGTGCTAGTGGTTTGGTACGGATTTTTGATGAGCAGTTCTTC	few	NA	TRBJ2-1	TRBV12-5
CASSLAYPSGVYEQYF	TGTGCCAGCAGCTTAGCTTATCCTAGCGGGGTCTACGAGCAGTACTTC	NA	TRBD2	TRBJ2-7	TRBV7-8
CASSLRWTAANTIYF	TGTGCCAGCAGCTTAAGGTGGACGGCGGCTAACACCATATATTTT	NA	NA	TRBJ1-3	TRBV7-2
CASSYAPSGGPAEQYF	TGTGCCAGCAGTTACGCTCCGTCGGGTGGCCCCGCCGAGCAGTACTTC	few	NA	TRBJ2-7	TRBV6-6
CAWKSRSQNTTGQLNGYTF	TGTGCCTGGAAGTCAAGGTCGCAGAACACGACGGGACAACTCAATGGCTACACCTTC	NA	NA	TRBJ1-2	TRBV30